Listed below are T cell receptor beta chains from one sample, sequenced in a study of blood T cell repertoires in COVID-19. TCRdb keeps only in-frame clones here, not all; method: immunoSEQ multiplex PCR. The sample includes some 190,000 clones, 75% to 90% of them seen just once. Sequencing was performed on peripheral blood. These receptors all come from a man aged 55 to 70 with acute or convalescent COVID-19. CDR3s include the opening cysteine and the closing phenylalanine or tryptophan. Each record gives: clone size, J gene, D gene, V gene, CDR3 protein, CDR3 DNA. A D gene is named only where the DNA matches it firmly. Not every row has a clone size; where given, it reads once, few, many or a size class.

>NA|TRBJ1-5|TRBD1|TRBV19
CASNSGQGVQPQHF
TGTGCCAGTAACTCGGGACAGGGGGTCCAGCCCCAGCATTTT
>NA|TRBJ1-6|NA|TRBV7-2
CASSLGPGGNSPLHF
TGTGCCAGCAGCTTAGGTCCGGGGGGAAATTCACCCCTCCACTTT
>once|TRBJ2-2|TRBD2|TRBV7-3
CASSLGTSGSRTGELFF
TGTGCCAGCAGCTTAGGGACTAGCGGGTCTCGGACCGGGGAGCTGTTTTTT
>NA|TRBJ2-7|NA|TRBV12-2
CASRLVVALAPDYEQYF
TGTGCAAGTCGCTTAGTTGTCGCGCTAGCGCCCGACTACGAGCAGTACTTC
>NA|TRBJ2-3|NA|TRBV5-1
CASSPPRGGGDTQYF
TGCGCCAGCAGCCCCCCGAGGGGAGGAGGAGATACGCAGTATTTT
>NA|TRBJ1-3|NA|TRBV5-1
CASSLAAGSGNTIYF
TGCGCCAGCAGCTTGGCTGCAGGGTCTGGAAACACCATATATTTT
>NA|TRBJ2-1|TRBD2|TRBV12-5
CASEDDGAGGFSYNEQFF
TGTGCTAGTGAAGACGACGGAGCGGGAGGGTTCTCCTACAATGAGCAGTTCTTC
>NA|TRBJ2-3|TRBD2|TRBV10-3
CAISDTGLADSTDTQYF
TGTGCCATCAGCGATACCGGACTAGCGGATAGCACAGATACGCAGTATTTT
>NA|TRBJ1-1|NA|TRBV4-3
CASSQDRHMNTEAFF
TGCGCCAGCAGCCAAGATCGACACATGAACACTGAAGCTTTCTTT
>NA|TRBJ2-3|NA|TRBV2
CASSSSSTDTQYF
TGTGCCAGCAGTTCTAGTAGCACAGATACGCAGTATTTT
>NA|TRBJ2-4|NA|TRBV10-3
CAISESGPNPHLAKNIQYF
TGTGCCATCAGTGAGTCGGGGCCCAACCCTCATCTAGCCAAAAACATTCAGTACTTC
>NA|TRBJ1-2|TRBD1|TRBV3-1/TRBV3-2
CASSQEEDRGRGYTF
TGTGCCAGCAGCCAAGAGGAGGACAGGGGCCGCGGCTACACCTTC
>NA|TRBJ1-2|TRBD1|TRBV7-2
CASSPSRDSNYGYTF
TGTGCCAGCAGCCCCAGCCGGGACAGTAACTATGGCTACACCTTC
>NA|TRBJ2-5|NA|TRBV11-2
CASSRLLGRLAGETQYF
TGTGCCAGCAGCCGTCTGCTGGGTCGGCTAGCTGGAGAGACCCAGTACTTC
>NA|TRBJ2-7|NA|TRBV6-6
CASSLPRDKTLYEQYF
TGTGCCAGCAGTTTACCCCGGGACAAAACTCTCTACGAGCAGTACTTC
>NA|TRBJ1-1|TRBD1|TRBV2
CASRGQGAFTEAFF
TGTGCCAGCAGAGGGCAGGGGGCGTTCACTGAAGCTTTCTTT
>once|TRBJ2-5|TRBD2|TRBV6-5
CASTAIAGGPETQYF
TGTGCCAGCACCGCCATAGCGGGGGGGCCAGAGACCCAGTACTTC
>NA|TRBJ1-5|NA|TRBV6-5
CATRHSNQPQHF
TGTGCCACGCGACACTCCAATCAGCCCCAGCATTTT
>NA|TRBJ1-4|NA|TRBV3-1/TRBV3-2
CASRGGRNEKLFF
TGTGCCAGCAGAGGGGGAAGAAATGAAAAACTGTTTTTT
>NA|TRBJ2-3|TRBD2|TRBV27
CASSTRLAGAATDTQYF
TGTGCCAGCAGTACCCGACTAGCGGGAGCGGCCACAGATACGCAGTATTTT
>NA|TRBJ1-5|NA|TRBV3-1/TRBV3-2
CASSLGTYQPQHF
TGTGCCAGCAGCCTCGGGACATATCAGCCCCAGCATTTT
>NA|TRBJ2-1|NA|TRBV19
CASSIDLGPGEQFF
TGTGCCAGTAGTATAGATCTGGGGCCAGGGGAGCAGTTCTTC
>NA|TRBJ1-2|NA|TRBV3-1/TRBV3-2
CASSQDREPSNYGYTF
TGTGCCAGCAGCCAAGATCGAGAGCCATCTAACTATGGCTACACCTTC
>few|TRBJ2-3|TRBD2|TRBV7-2
CASSLRPFWGGTDTQYF
TGTGCCAGCAGCTTACGACCCTTCTGGGGAGGGACAGATACGCAGTATTTT
>NA|TRBJ2-2|TRBD1|TRBV9
CASGTGETGELFF
TGTGCCAGCGGGACAGGGGAAACCGGGGAGCTGTTTTTT
>NA|TRBJ1-5|TRBD1|TRBV28
CASSLTGPGQPQHF
TGTGCCAGCAGTTTGACAGGGCCGGGGCAGCCCCAGCATTTT
>NA|TRBJ1-2|NA|TRBV24-1
CATSGGGRGNYGYTF
TGTGCCACCAGTGGCGGTGGTAGGGGAAACTATGGCTACACCTTC
>NA|TRBJ1-4|NA|TRBV24-1
CATSDSGLVNEKLFF
TGTGCCACCAGTGACTCGGGACTCGTTAATGAAAAACTGTTTTTT
>NA|TRBJ2-7|TRBD2|TRBV10-3
CAISAGLAGLTYEQYF
TGTGCCATCAGTGCCGGACTAGCGGGGCTAACCTACGAGCAGTACTTC
>NA|TRBJ1-1|TRBD1|TRBV27
CASSLRQGAHTEAFF
TGTGCCAGCAGTTTAAGGCAGGGGGCGCACACTGAAGCTTTCTTT
>NA|TRBJ1-3|TRBD1|TRBV5-6
CASRTGGKSGNTIYF
TGTGCCAGTAGAACAGGGGGCAAATCTGGAAACACCATATATTTT
>NA|TRBJ1-5|NA|TRBV3-1/TRBV3-2
CASSQGGGQPQHF
TGTGCCAGCAGCCAAGGAGGGGGTCAGCCCCAGCATTTT
>NA|TRBJ1-1|NA|TRBV2
CASSATRGLTEAFF
TGTGCCAGCAGTGCAACACGGGGTCTCACTGAAGCTTTCTTT
>NA|TRBJ2-5|TRBD2|TRBV7-9
CASSLAGAGETQYF
TGTGCCAGCAGCCTAGCGGGGGCAGGAGAGACCCAGTACTTC
>NA|TRBJ1-4|TRBD1|TRBV10-1
CASSPGQIPATNEKLFF
TGCGCCAGCAGCCCGGGACAGATCCCTGCAACTAATGAAAAACTGTTTTTT
>NA|TRBJ2-7|NA|TRBV11-2
CASSLVSGTDAYEQYF
TGTGCCAGCAGCTTAGTCTCCGGGACTGACGCCTACGAGCAGTACTTC
>NA|TRBJ1-4|NA|TRBV19
CASSIFRGSTNEKLFF
TGTGCCAGTAGTATATTTCGGGGGTCTACTAATGAAAAACTGTTTTTT
>NA|TRBJ2-7|NA|TRBV27
CASSVQGRGSSYEQYF
TGTGCCAGCAGTGTACAGGGAAGGGGCTCCTCCTACGAGCAGTACTTC
>NA|TRBJ2-1|TRBD2|TRBV6-1
CASSDRGLATDEQFF
TGTGCCAGCAGTGATCGGGGACTAGCCACCGATGAGCAGTTCTTC
>NA|TRBJ2-3|NA|TRBV19
CASTSGLTTDTQYF
TGTGCCAGTACCTCTGGACTAACCACAGATACGCAGTATTTT
>few|TRBJ1-5|NA|TRBV21-1
CASSKARSGGQGTKGNQPQHF
TGTGCCAGCAGCAAAGCGCGCTCAGGAGGACAGGGGACGAAGGGCAATCAGCCCCAGCATTTT
>NA|TRBJ2-3|NA|TRBV9
CASSPVGASTDTQYF
TGTGCCAGCAGCCCGGTTGGGGCAAGCACAGATACGCAGTATTTT
>NA|TRBJ2-5|NA|TRBV13
CASSLTLGSQETQYF
TGTGCCAGCAGCTTAACGCTCGGGTCCCAAGAGACCCAGTACTTC
>NA|TRBJ2-7|TRBD2|TRBV15
CATSRGPGGLAGRGSYEQYF
TGTGCCACCAGCAGGGGGCCCGGTGGTCTAGCGGGACGGGGCTCCTACGAGCAGTACTTC
>NA|TRBJ1-5|NA|TRBV19
CASSIQPGRQPQHF
TGTGCCAGTAGTATACAGCCAGGTCGTCAGCCCCAGCATTTT
>NA|TRBJ1-1|TRBD1|TRBV13
CASTYRGRTEAFF
TGTGCCAGCACGTACAGGGGGCGCACTGAAGCTTTCTTT
>NA|TRBJ2-3|NA|TRBV29-1
CSVVGRGPEDTQYF
TGCAGCGTTGTGGGGCGGGGGCCGGAGGATACGCAGTATTTT
>NA|TRBJ1-6|NA|TRBV6-5
CASSYVEGMSSPLHF
TGTGCCAGCAGTTATGTAGAGGGTATGAGTTCACCCCTCCACTTT
>NA|TRBJ2-5|NA|TRBV6-5
CASTESNPEETQYF
TGTGCCAGCACCGAAAGTAATCCAGAAGAGACCCAGTACTTC